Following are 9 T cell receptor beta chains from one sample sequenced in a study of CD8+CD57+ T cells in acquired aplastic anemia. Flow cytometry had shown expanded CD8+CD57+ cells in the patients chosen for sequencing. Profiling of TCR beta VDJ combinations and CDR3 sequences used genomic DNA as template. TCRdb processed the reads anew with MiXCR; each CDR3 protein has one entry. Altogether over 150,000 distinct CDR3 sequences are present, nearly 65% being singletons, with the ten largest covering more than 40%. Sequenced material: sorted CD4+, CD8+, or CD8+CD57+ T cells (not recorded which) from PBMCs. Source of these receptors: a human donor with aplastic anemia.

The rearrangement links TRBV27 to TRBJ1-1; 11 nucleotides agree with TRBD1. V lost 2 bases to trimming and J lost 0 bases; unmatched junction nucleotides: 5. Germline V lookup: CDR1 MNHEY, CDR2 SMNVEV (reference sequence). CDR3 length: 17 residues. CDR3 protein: CASSLGGTGGLNTEAFF. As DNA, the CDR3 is TGTGCCAGCAGTTTAGGGGGGACAGGGGGTTTGAACACTGAAGCTTTCTTT.

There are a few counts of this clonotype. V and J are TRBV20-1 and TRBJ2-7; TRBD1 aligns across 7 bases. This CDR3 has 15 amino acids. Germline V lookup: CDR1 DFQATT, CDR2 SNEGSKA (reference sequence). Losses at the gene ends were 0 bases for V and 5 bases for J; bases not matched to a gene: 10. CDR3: CSARDRDRSNDEQYF. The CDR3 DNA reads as TGCAGTGCTAGAGACCGGGACAGATCGAACGACGAGCAGTACTTC.

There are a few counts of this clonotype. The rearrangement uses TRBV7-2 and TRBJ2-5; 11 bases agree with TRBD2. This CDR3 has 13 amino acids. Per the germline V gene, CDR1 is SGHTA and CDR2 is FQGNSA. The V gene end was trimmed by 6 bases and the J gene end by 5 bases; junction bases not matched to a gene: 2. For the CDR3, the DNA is TGTGCCAGCAGTACTAGCGGGGGTGAGACCCAGTACTTC. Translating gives CASSTSGGETQYF.

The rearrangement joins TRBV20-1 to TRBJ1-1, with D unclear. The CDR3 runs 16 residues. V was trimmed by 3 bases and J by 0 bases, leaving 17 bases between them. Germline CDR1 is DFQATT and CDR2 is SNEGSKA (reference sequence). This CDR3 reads CSASRQVPPLNTEAFF. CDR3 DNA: TGCAGTGCTAGTCGGCAGGTCCCTCCGTTGAACACTGAAGCTTTCTTT.

This CDR3 reads CASSVVQSSYEQYF. Written as DNA, the CDR3 is TGTGCCAGCAGCGTAGTACAGTCTTCCTACGAGCAGTACTTC. The genes are TRBV9 and TRBJ2-7, with no clear D. The germline V and J ends were trimmed by 0 bases and 1 base, with 8 bases remaining between them. This CDR3 region has 14 residues. Looked up from germline, CDR1 is SGDLS and CDR2 is YYNGEE.

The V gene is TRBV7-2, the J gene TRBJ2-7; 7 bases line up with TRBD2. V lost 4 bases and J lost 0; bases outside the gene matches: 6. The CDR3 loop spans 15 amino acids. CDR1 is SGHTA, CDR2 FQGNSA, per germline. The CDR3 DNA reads TGTGCCAGCAGCTCTACTAGCGCGAGCTCCTACGAGCAGTACTTC. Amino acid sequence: CASSSTSASSYEQYF.

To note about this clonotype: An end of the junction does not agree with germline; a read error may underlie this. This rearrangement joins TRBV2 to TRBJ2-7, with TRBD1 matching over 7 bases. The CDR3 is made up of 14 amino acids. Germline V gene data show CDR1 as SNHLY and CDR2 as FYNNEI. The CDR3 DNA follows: TGTGCCGGCAGTTTATCCGGGACAGCCTACGAGCAGTACTTC. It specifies CAGSLSGTAYEQYF.

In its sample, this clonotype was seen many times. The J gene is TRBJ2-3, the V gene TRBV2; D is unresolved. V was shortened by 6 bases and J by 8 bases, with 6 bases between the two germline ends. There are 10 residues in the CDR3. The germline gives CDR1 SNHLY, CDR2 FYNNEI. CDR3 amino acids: CASRGGTQYF. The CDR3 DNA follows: TGTGCCAGCAGGGGTGGTACGCAGTATTTT.

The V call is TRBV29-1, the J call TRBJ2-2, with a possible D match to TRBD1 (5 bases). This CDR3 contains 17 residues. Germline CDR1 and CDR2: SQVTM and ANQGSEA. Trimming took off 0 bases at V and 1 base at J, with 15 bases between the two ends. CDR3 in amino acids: CSVEDPRQPLNTGELFF. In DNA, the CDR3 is TGCAGCGTTGAAGATCCCCGACAGCCATTGAACACCGGGGAGCTGTTTTTT.